A single sample gave rise to the 32 T cell receptor beta chains below, sequenced in a study of CD8 T cells in Susac syndrome. RNA amounts of roughly 0.45 to 1 ug underwent reverse transcription with random hexamers. From the immunoSEQ multiplex PCR reads, TCRdb called clonotypes with MiXCR, one entry per CDR3 protein. The data show around 160,000 distinct CDR3 sequences, about 95% seen once. The sequencing sample was made of CD4+ T cells from PBMCs. These receptors all come from a human donor in good health.

The J gene is TRBJ2-1, the V gene TRBV9; D is uncertain. The CDR3 totals 12 residues. In germline, CDR1 is SGDLS, CDR2 YYNGEE. The V and J ends lost 0 bases and 9 bases respectively, with 7 bases between them. CDR3 sequence (DNA): TGTGCCAGCAGCGTAGAGGTTGGTGAGCAGTTCTTC. This encodes CASSVEVGEQFF.

CDR3 protein: CSASGLAGGFYEQYF. CDR3 DNA sequence: TGCAGTGCTTCCGGACTAGCGGGGGGATTCTACGAGCAGTACTTC. The chain combines TRBV20-1 with TRBJ2-7; TRBD2 aligns across 14 bases. The junction had 6 bases not matched to a gene; V was cut back by 5 bases and J by 3 bases. Germline loops: CDR1 DFQATT, CDR2 SNEGSKA (reference sequence). CDR3 length equals 15 residues.

The chain is built from TRBV10-3 and TRBJ2-5, with unresolved D. Germline CDR1 is ENHRY and CDR2 is SYGVKD. The CDR3 is 13 amino acids. The V gene lost 0 bases and the J gene lost 3 bases, with 5 bases spanning the gap. CDR3 in amino acids: CAISESEKETQYF. The CDR3 nucleotides are TGTGCCATCAGTGAGTCCGAGAAAGAGACCCAGTACTTC.

The rearrangement joins TRBV10-3 to TRBJ2-5, with D possibly TRBD1 on 6 matching bases. The germline V and J ends were trimmed by 6 bases and 3 bases, with 11 bases remaining between them. CDR3 size: 13 residues. Germline V gene data show CDR1 as ENHRY and CDR2 as SYGVKD. As DNA, the CDR3 is TGTGCCATCAGCCCGAGACAGGAAGAGACCCAGTACTTC. The encoded protein is CAISPRQEETQYF.

The chain has TRBV9 and TRBJ2-3; the D is unclear. The CDR3 is 14 amino acids. Germline V gene data show CDR1 as SGDLS and CDR2 as YYNGEE. With 3 bases removed from V and 0 bases from J, the gap between germline ends came to 8 bases. Written as DNA, the CDR3 is TGTGCCAGCAGCGGGGATTTAAGCACAGATACGCAGTATTTT. This sequence encodes CASSGDLSTDTQYF.

J is TRBJ2-3 and V is TRBV4-2, with D unclear. The germline V gene has CDR1 LGHNA and CDR2 YNFKEQ. V dropped 0 bases and J dropped 6 bases, with 13 bases sitting between them. The CDR3 is made up of 15 amino acids. DNA of the CDR3: TGTGCCAGCAGCCAAGATGGGCAGGTAGTGGATACGCAGTATTTT. This gives the protein CASSQDGQVVDTQYF.

The chain couples TRBV13 to TRBJ2-3; 11 bases fit TRBD2. CDR1 and CDR2 from the germline V gene are PRHDT and FYEKMQ (reference sequence). The CDR3 spans 16 residues. V lost 5 bases to trimming and J lost 8 bases; unmatched junction nucleotides: 12. The DNA of the CDR3 is TGTGCCAGCAGCCGCTATAGCGGGGGGGCCGGTGGTACGCAGTATTTT. This translates into CASSRYSGGAGGTQYF.

The chain combines TRBV12-3 or TRBV12-4 with TRBJ1-1, with D possibly TRBD1 on 5 matching bases. Trimming took off 5 bases at V and 5 bases at J, with 9 bases between the two ends. This CDR3 comprises 12 residues. The CDR3 loop is CASSPGRTEAFF. CDR3 DNA sequence: TGTGCCAGCAGTCCAGGGCGGACTGAAGCTTTCTTT.

The rearrangement links TRBV25-1 to TRBJ1-2; no firm D call. Looked up from germline, CDR1 is MGHDK and CDR2 is SYGVNS. CDR3 length equals 12 residues. V dropped 3 bases and J dropped 7 bases, with 9 bases sitting between them. The CDR3 reads CASSDLVSGYTF. CDR3 nucleotide sequence: TGTGCCAGCAGTGACCTAGTTAGTGGCTACACCTTC.

The chain is built from TRBV27 and TRBJ1-2; 8 nucleotides align to TRBD1. The V gene's germline CDR1 is MNHEY and CDR2 SMNVEV (reference sequence). V lost 5 bases, J lost 2 bases, and 10 bases stayed unmatched. The CDR3 has 16 amino acids. CDR3 coding DNA: TGTGCCAGCAGTCGACTCGGACAGGGCTCGAACTATGGCTACACCTTC. Protein: CASSRLGQGSNYGYTF.

The gene calls are TRBV27 and TRBJ1-2; D not resolved. CDR3 size: 13 residues. Germline V CDR1 and CDR2: MNHEY, SMNVEV (reference sequence). The germline V and J ends were trimmed by 2 bases and 1 base, with 5 bases remaining between them. The CDR3 bases are TGTGCCAGCAGTTTAACGATTAACTATGGCTACACCTTC. This encodes CASSLTINYGYTF.

The V call is TRBV12-3 or TRBV12-4, the J call TRBJ1-2, with a tentative D call TRBD1 (6 bases). There are 14 residues in the CDR3. V lost 7 bases to trimming and J lost 8 bases, with 20 bases between them. The CDR3: CASTQDSPTRGYTF. The CDR3 nucleotides read TGTGCCAGCACCCAGGACAGTCCTACAAGGGGCTACACCTTC.

This rearrangement joins TRBV9 to TRBJ1-1; possible D gene TRBD1, 6 bases. Germline V gene data show CDR1 as SGDLS and CDR2 as YYNGEE. CDR3 length equals 15 residues. V was clipped by 0 bases and J by 2 bases, with 11 bases between them. The CDR3 reads CASSVEDRLNTEAFF. The CDR3, as DNA: TGTGCCAGCAGCGTAGAAGACAGGCTAAACACTGAAGCTTTCTTT.

The chain is built from TRBV20-1 and TRBJ1-2; D perhaps matches TRBD1 (5 bases). Trimming took 6 bases from V and 3 from J, leaving 8 bases between them. CDR3 length equals 11 residues. CDR1 is DFQATT and CDR2 is SNEGSKA in the germline V gene (reference sequence). The CDR3 protein is CSAPTDYGYTF. Here the CDR3 DNA reads TGCAGTGCCCCGACAGACTATGGCTACACCTTC.

This clonotype appeared once. The chain uses TRBV7-2 and TRBJ1-2; the D gene is possibly TRBD1 (6 bases). The CDR3 contains 15 residues. V lost 5 bases to trimming and J lost 4 bases, with 17 bases between them. CDR1 is SGHTA and CDR2 is FQGNSA in the germline V gene. Here the CDR3 reads CASSPHVGTFYGYTF. The CDR3 nucleotides read TGTGCCAGCAGCCCCCACGTCGGGACATTCTATGGCTACACCTTC.

The chain combines TRBV20-1 with TRBJ2-1; weak D call: TRBD2 (5 bases). Trimming pared 6 bases from V and 3 bases from J, leaving 12 bases between. The CDR3 totals 13 residues. The V gene's germline CDR1 is DFQATT and CDR2 SNEGSKA (reference sequence). The CDR3 nucleotides read TGCAGTGCGCGGACGGGAATCTACAATGAGCAGTTCTTC. Protein product: CSARTGIYNEQFF.

The chain couples TRBV9 to TRBJ2-7, with TRBD1 matching over 8 bases. V lost 0 bases and J lost 4; bases outside the gene matches: 6. CDR1 is SGDLS, CDR2 YYNGEE, per germline. The CDR3 is 15 residues long. CDR3 DNA: TGTGCCAGCAGCGTAGGAGGGACAGGATTGTACGAGCAGTACTTC. Protein sequence: CASSVGGTGLYEQYF.

This chain uses TRBV12-3 or TRBV12-4 with TRBJ1-1; D is perhaps TRBD1 (5 bases). This CDR3 region has 12 residues. The V end was cut by 0 bases, the J end by 11 bases, with 10 bases between. CDR3 residues: CASSLAGARAFF. The DNA for the CDR3 is TGTGCCAGCAGTTTAGCCGGGGCGAGGGCTTTCTTT.

The chain links TRBV12-3 or TRBV12-4 to TRBJ1-1; 8 nucleotides line up with TRBD1. V dropped 9 bases and J dropped 12; count of bases not matched to a gene: 9. This CDR3 is built from 11 residues. CDR3 protein: CASGQGGGTFF. The DNA for the CDR3 is TGTGCCAGTGGACAGGGCGGAGGAACTTTCTTT.

This chain links TRBV5-4 with TRBJ1-2, with 9 bases aligning to TRBD1. The length of the CDR3 is 13 residues. The germline CDR1 and CDR2 sequences are SGHNT and YYREEE (reference sequence). The trim removed 2 bases at V and 8 bases at J, leaving 4 bases unmatched. CDR3 protein: CASSLTGGAGYTF. The DNA of the CDR3 is TGTGCCAGCAGCTTAACAGGGGGCGCCGGCTACACCTTC.

This clonotype appeared once. V gene TRBV20-1 combines with J gene TRBJ2-3, with D hard to call. CDR3 length: 15 amino acids. The germline V gene has CDR1 DFQATT and CDR2 SNEGSKA (reference sequence). V shed 3 bases and J shed 0 bases, with 13 bases lying between them. For the CDR3, the DNA is TGCAGTGCTAGGTTGGGTCGATCGAGCACAGATACGCAGTATTTT. Its protein product is CSARLGRSSTDTQYF.

The chain carries TRBV30 and TRBJ1-2; no firm D call. CDR3 size: 12 residues. The V and J ends lost 3 bases and 11 bases respectively, with 16 bases between them. Germline CDR1 and CDR2: GTSNPN and SVGIG (reference sequence). CDR3 in DNA: TGTGCCTGGAGCCCCCAACGCTTTTTGTACACCTTC. Translated, it gives CAWSPQRFLYTF.

CDR3 protein: CASSQVKGGEQYF. CDR3 nucleotide sequence: TGTGCCAGCAGCCAAGTGAAGGGAGGGGAGCAGTACTTC. The chain joins TRBV3-1 to TRBJ2-7; 7 bases line up with TRBD2. Germline-derived CDR1 and CDR2 are LGHDT and YNNKEL (reference sequence). This CDR3 region has 13 residues. V shed 1 base and J 7 bases; nucleotides not matched to a gene: 4.

This clonotype has a single count. The CDR3 coding sequence is TGTGCCAGCAGTGCGCCGGGACAGGGTACTGAGCAGTTCTTC. This sequence encodes CASSAPGQGTEQFF. The V and J genes are TRBV6-6 and TRBJ2-1; 9 positions agree with TRBD1. V gave up 5 bases and J gave up 9 bases; unmatched junction bases: 8. The CDR3 totals 14 residues. The germline gives CDR1 MNHNY, CDR2 SVGAGI (reference sequence).

The J gene is TRBJ2-7, the V gene TRBV20-1; D possibly corresponds to TRBD1 (5 bases). The CDR3 is 14 residues long. Per germline, CDR1 DFQATT and CDR2 SNEGSKA (reference sequence). The germline V and J ends were trimmed by 1 base and 4 bases, with 14 bases remaining between them. The CDR3: CSARVPGSGYEQYF. For the CDR3, the DNA is TGCAGTGCTAGAGTGCCAGGGTCGGGTTACGAGCAGTACTTC.

The gene calls are TRBV7-9 and TRBJ1-4; D might be TRBD1 (5 bases). V gave up 0 bases and J gave up 11 bases, with 10 bases separating them. This CDR3 has 13 amino acids. Per germline, CDR1 SEHNR and CDR2 FQNEAQ (reference sequence). The CDR3 region is CASSLAQGHKLFF. DNA of the CDR3: TGTGCCAGCAGCTTAGCCCAGGGCCATAAACTGTTTTTT.

The chain has TRBV6-2 or TRBV6-3 and TRBJ2-7; possible D gene TRBD1, 6 bases. V dropped 5 bases and J dropped 1 base, with 9 bases sitting between them. This CDR3 spans 13 amino acids. The germline CDR1 and CDR2 sequences are MNHEY and SVGEGT. The CDR3 here is CASSARGSYEQYF. The CDR3, as DNA: TGTGCCAGCAGTGCCAGGGGATCCTACGAGCAGTACTTC.

The chain joins TRBV5-4 to TRBJ1-1, with TRBD1 matching 8 bases. Germline CDR1 is SGHNT and CDR2 is YYREEE (reference sequence). The CDR3 is 13 residues long. V lost 9 bases, J lost 4 bases, and 8 bases stayed unmatched. The CDR3 protein is CATLQQGATEAFF. The CDR3 region has the DNA TGTGCCACACTACAGCAGGGGGCCACTGAAGCTTTCTTT.

The CDR3 protein is CSAMGDRDVGEQYF. The CDR3 DNA reads as TGCAGTGCCATGGGGGACAGGGACGTAGGCGAGCAGTACTTC. This rearrangement joins TRBV20-1 to TRBJ2-7; 9 bases map to TRBD1. Unmatched junction bases numbered 12, after V lost 6 bases and J lost 6 bases. Per germline, CDR1 DFQATT and CDR2 SNEGSKA (reference sequence). This CDR3 region has 14 residues.

In this sample, this clonotype turned up once. The genes are TRBV4-1 and TRBJ1-5; unclear D gene. Germline CDR1 is MGHRA and CDR2 is YSYEKL. The CDR3 sequence is 14 residues long. V was clipped by 0 bases and J by 7 bases, with 10 bases between them. For the CDR3, the DNA is TGCGCCAGCAGCCAAGATTGGTCAGGCCAGCCCCAGCATTTT. Encoded protein: CASSQDWSGQPQHF.

The V and J genes are TRBV25-1 and TRBJ2-7; the D is unclear. Germline assignment: CDR1 MGHDK and CDR2 SYGVNS. V lost 3 bases and J 2 bases, leaving 5 bases between the germline ends. The CDR3 covers 12 residues. The CDR3 sequence is CASSDSPYEQYF. Here the CDR3 DNA reads TGTGCCAGCAGTGACTCACCCTACGAGCAGTACTTC.

The V and J genes are TRBV7-2 and TRBJ2-3; 8 bases align to TRBD2. Trimming at V came to 1 base and at J to 7 bases, leaving 7 bases not matched to a gene. Germline loops: CDR1 SGHTA, CDR2 FQGNSA. The length of the CDR3 is 15 residues. The CDR3 protein is CASSLGGSGGNTQYF. The CDR3 bases are TGTGCCAGCAGCTTAGGAGGCAGCGGGGGTAATACGCAGTATTTT.